The text below deals with one TCR beta chain. What it binds is not known. The use of a sample-barcoded 5' primer and a J-beta primer mix characterized a second PCR of roughly 6 to 12 cycles. TCRdb processed the 5' RACE reads anew with MiXCR; each CDR3 protein has one entry. The data hold over 1,500,000 distinct CDR3 sequences, with roughly 49% observed a single time. This entry comes from a study of blood T cells in healthy people across ages. The study, taken as a whole, reports: In long-lived donors, naive CD4+ cell counts and diversity exceeded those of aged donors.

The CDR3 is made up of 12 amino acids. Looked up from germline, CDR1 is SNHLY and CDR2 is FYNNEI. Extraction of total RNA produced a minimum of 6 micrograms from each sample. This rearrangement joins TRBV2 to TRBJ2-7; D not certain. The assigned J gene may be wrong: the sequence end matches TRBJ2-4 better. The material sequenced was blood. This clonotype was obtained from a woman aged 40 to 50 in good health. The CDR3 sequence: CASSVSTNIQYF. CDR3 nucleotide sequence: TGTGCCAGCAGTGTATCTACTAACATTCAGTACTTC.